This T cell receptor beta chain was identified during a study of blood T cell repertoires in COVID-19. Overall study: PBMCs, B-cell-depleted T cells, or T cells were the source of the cDNA or gDNA that made up the material.

The CDR3 is made up of 13 amino acids. V shed 6 bases, J shed 2 bases, and the junction held 2 bases outside the gene matches. Germline V gene sequence: CDR1 ENHRY, CDR2 SYGVKD. In the original workflow: Reference gene primer amplification gave estimated nucleated cell counts. TCRdb's table, derived via immunoSEQ multiplex PCR, lists solely in-frame clones and lacks some. The DNA gave D and trimming, while V, J and clone size come from that table. The top ten hold 15% to 20% of the sample, which has about 21,000 clones, roughly 90% seen once. The genes are TRBV10-3 and TRBJ2-5; 8 bases match TRBD1. The source of this sequence is a man in his 70s with active COVID-19. The sequencing sample was made of peripheral blood. DNA of the CDR3: TGTGCCATCAGACAGGGGGTGCAAGAGACCCAGTACTTC. Translating it yields CAIRQGVQETQYF.